Following are 30 T cell receptor beta chains from one sample sequenced in a study of shared clonotypes between healthy human individuals. Data came from immunoSEQ multiplex PCR; TCRdb stores just in-frame clones and leaves some out. The data contain roughly 2 million clones, 90% to 95% of them seen just once; the ten biggest clones take up roughly 0.13%. Sample: naive CD4+ T cells sorted from blood. Stated subset: CD45RA+ positively selected. The receptor source for this set is a young man in good health.

Here the CDR3 reads CASSLDIYEQYF. CDR3 nucleotides: TGTGCCAGCAGCTTAGATATCTACGAGCAGTACTTC. The rearrangement joins TRBV11-2 to TRBJ2-7; D not resolved. Germline V CDR1 and CDR2: SGHAT, FQNNGV. Trimming cost V 0 bases and J 3 bases, with 3 bases left between them. The CDR3 is 12 amino acids.

This clone occurred once. The chain employs TRBV4-3 and TRBJ2-5, with a possible D match to TRBD2 (6 bases). With 0 bases removed from V and 5 bases from J, the gap between germline ends came to 13 bases. Germline V gene data show CDR1 as LGHNA and CDR2 as YSLEER. CDR3 length: 15 residues. The CDR3 reads CASSQDPGLTETQYF. CDR3 bases: TGCGCCAGCAGCCAAGATCCCGGACTAACGGAGACCCAGTACTTC.

The rearrangement links TRBV4-1 to TRBJ2-1, with D possibly matching TRBD2 (6 bases). The CDR3 runs to 17 residues. Germline V gene data show CDR1 as MGHRA and CDR2 as YSYEKL. Trimming pared 0 bases from V and 8 bases from J, leaving 20 bases between. CDR3 region: CASSQDSPGSYAHEQFF. CDR3 sequence (DNA): TGCGCCAGCAGCCAAGATAGTCCCGGGAGTTACGCCCATGAGCAGTTCTTC.

The CDR3 protein is CASSLEGQGANEQFF. The CDR3 DNA is TGTGCCAGCAGCCTAGAGGGACAGGGGGCTAATGAGCAGTTCTTC. This chain joins TRBV7-9 and TRBJ2-1; 12 bases are shared with TRBD1. Trimming cost V 5 bases and J 7 bases; bases outside gene matches: 6. This CDR3 contains 15 residues. Per the germline V gene, CDR1 is SEHNR and CDR2 is FQNEAQ (reference sequence).

V and J are TRBV25-1 and TRBJ1-4; TRBD1 matches 8 bases. The V gene end was trimmed by 2 bases and the J gene end by 7 bases; junction bases not matched to a gene: 9. The germline CDR1 and CDR2 sequences are MGHDK and SYGVNS. This CDR3 comprises 16 residues. CDR3 residues: CASSEGRGQGGEKLFF. In DNA form, the CDR3 reads TGTGCCAGCAGTGAAGGTAGAGGACAGGGTGGTGAAAAACTGTTTTTT.

The sample holds one count of this clone. In the same sample, other DNA sequences code for this CDR3. V and J are TRBV28 and TRBJ2-2; D tentatively reads TRBD1 or TRBD2 (5 bases each). CDR1 is MDHEN, CDR2 SYDVKM, per germline. Between the trimmed V and J ends, which lost 2 bases and 4 bases, there was a span of 11 bases. This CDR3 is 15 amino acids long. The CDR3 is CASSLGRAGTGELFF. The CDR3 DNA sequence: TGTGCCAGCAGTTTAGGCAGGGCGGGCACCGGGGAGCTGTTTTTT.

The rearrangement uses TRBV7-9 and TRBJ2-1; maybe TRBD2 (5 bases). The V gene's germline CDR1 is SEHNR and CDR2 FQNEAQ (reference sequence). Trimming removed 1 base at V and 6 bases at J, with 10 bases between. This CDR3 spans 14 amino acids. CDR3 sequence (DNA): TGTGCCAGCAGCTTAGGGCTAGCCATCAATGAGCAGTTCTTC. Amino acid sequence: CASSLGLAINEQFF. The whole variable domain, remainder taken from reference TRBV7-9 and TRBJ2-1, is DTGVSQNPRHKITKRGQNVTFRCDPISEHNRLYWYRQTLGQGPEFLTYFQNEAQLEKSRLLSDRFSAERPKGSFSTLEIQRTEQGDSAMYLCASSLGLAINEQFFGPGTRLTVL.

V is TRBV11-2 and J is TRBJ2-3; 13 bases are shared with TRBD2. Germline V gene sequence: CDR1 SGHAT, CDR2 FQNNGV. The CDR3 is made up of 17 amino acids. The junction had 13 bases not matched to a gene; V was cut back by 5 bases and J by 8 bases. The CDR3 region has the DNA TGTGCCAGCAGCCCCCGACTAGCGGGGGGTCCTGCCCCTACGCAGTATTTT. Its translation is CASSPRLAGGPAPTQYF.

The rearrangement joins TRBV29-1 to TRBJ2-5, with TRBD2 identical over 10 bases. The CDR3 has 15 residues. Per the germline V gene, CDR1 is SQVTM and CDR2 is ANQGSEA. In DNA, the CDR3 is TGCAGTTCCTGGAGCGGGAGGGCCCCTGAAGAGACCCAGTACTTC. Residues: CSSWSGRAPEETQYF.

J is TRBJ1-6 and V is TRBV9; tentatively, D is TRBD1 (5 bases). V lost 4 bases to trimming and J lost 8 bases, with 13 bases between them. The CDR3 covers 14 residues. The V gene's germline CDR1 is SGDLS and CDR2 YYNGEE. CDR3 coding DNA: TGTGCCAGCAGCAAATACAGGCCTGATTCACCCCTCCACTTT. Translation gives CASSKYRPDSPLHF.

V is TRBV30 and J is TRBJ2-1; 15 bases map to TRBD2. Per germline, CDR1 GTSNPN and CDR2 SVGIG (reference sequence). V gave up 4 bases and J gave up 7 bases; unmatched junction bases: 11. CDR3 size: 17 residues. The CDR3 DNA sequence: TGTGCCTGGACAAAACTAACCGGGACTAGCGGGAGGAATGAGCAGTTCTTC. Protein: CAWTKLTGTSGRNEQFF.

The chain combines TRBV9 with TRBJ1-6; 9 bases align to TRBD1. CDR3 length: 15 residues. V was pared by 3 bases and J by 7 bases, with 5 bases of the junction left unmatched. Per the germline V gene, CDR1 is SGDLS and CDR2 is YYNGEE. CDR3 DNA: TGTGCCAGCAGCGCACAGGGGGCAGAAAATTCACCCCTCCACTTT. Translating it yields CASSAQGAENSPLHF.

The gene calls are TRBV12-5 and TRBJ2-7; 11 nucleotides align to TRBD1. The CDR3 spans 15 residues. The germline V gene encodes CDR1 LGHNT and CDR2 FRNRAP. V lost 1 base and J lost 4; bases outside the gene matches: 3. The CDR3 region has the DNA TGTGCTAGTGGTTTGGGGGGACAGGGGGAATACGAGCAGTACTTC. Protein: CASGLGGQGEYEQYF.

The chain is built from TRBV7-9 and TRBJ2-7; D is possibly TRBD1 (6 bases). This CDR3 has 13 residues. V was clipped by 3 bases and J by 7 bases, with 13 bases between them. Per germline, CDR1 SEHNR and CDR2 FQNEAQ (reference sequence). The CDR3 nucleotides are TGTGCCAGCAGCTTCGACCCAGGGGCAGAGCAGTACTTC. Translation gives CASSFDPGAEQYF.

The chain is built from TRBV7-9 and TRBJ1-5; TRBD1 matches 7 bases. The CDR3 consists of 16 residues. Trimming at V came to 0 bases and at J to 2 bases, leaving 4 bases not matched to a gene. Germline V gene data show CDR1 as SEHNR and CDR2 as FQNEAQ (reference sequence). CDR3: CASSLALTGGNQPQHF. CDR3 in DNA: TGTGCCAGCAGCTTAGCTCTCACAGGGGGCAATCAGCCCCAGCATTTT.

The rearrangement uses TRBV7-2 and TRBJ2-3, with D perhaps TRBD2 (5 bases). CDR3 length equals 15 residues. With 1 base removed from V and 2 bases from J, the gap between germline ends came to 10 bases. Germline V gene data show CDR1 as SGHTA and CDR2 as FQGNSA. This CDR3 reads CASSLGHGITDTQYF. In DNA, the CDR3 is TGTGCCAGCAGCTTAGGACACGGGATCACAGATACGCAGTATTTT.

The CDR3 DNA follows: TGTGCCATCAGTGCGGGCGGGGCAGAAGGCACAGATACGCAGTATTTT. This sequence encodes CAISAGGAEGTDTQYF. V gene TRBV10-3 combines with J gene TRBJ2-3; tentatively, D is TRBD2 (6 bases). Germline assignment: CDR1 ENHRY and CDR2 SYGVKD. Trimming removed 4 bases from V and 1 base from J, with 15 bases in between. This CDR3 is 16 amino acids long.

V is TRBV6-1 and J is TRBJ1-2; 10 bases are shared with TRBD1. This CDR3 is built from 18 residues. The germline CDR1 and CDR2 sequences are MNHNS and SASEGT. V gave up 3 bases and J gave up 0 bases; unmatched junction bases: 10. The DNA of the CDR3 is TGTGCCAGCAGTGATATCCGGACAGGGGGTTGGACTAACTATGGCTACACCTTC. Translating it yields CASSDIRTGGWTNYGYTF.

The table lists this clone with a count of one. The V gene is TRBV7-6, the J gene TRBJ1-6, with D unresolved. V was clipped by 6 bases and J by 5 bases, with 20 bases between them. The CDR3 totals 17 residues. The germline V gene encodes CDR1 SGHVS and CDR2 FNYEAQ. CDR3: CASRQPDFGNDNSPLHF. As DNA, the CDR3 is TGTGCCAGCAGACAACCAGATTTCGGTAATGATAATTCACCCCTCCACTTT.

J is TRBJ2-5 and V is TRBV29-1, with a possible D match to TRBD1 (6 bases). V dropped 7 bases and J dropped 7 bases, with 22 bases sitting between them. Germline V lookup: CDR1 SQVTM, CDR2 ANQGSEA. This CDR3 contains 14 residues. This CDR3 is CSAAWQGIIGTQYF. The CDR3 region has the DNA TGCAGCGCCGCGTGGCAGGGGATTATAGGGACCCAGTACTTC.

The V call is TRBV2, the J call TRBJ2-5; TRBD2 might be the D (6 bases). Germline V gives CDR1 SNHLY, CDR2 FYNNEI. This CDR3 contains 15 residues. V was pared by 5 bases and J by 4 bases, with 17 bases between. The DNA of the CDR3 is TGTGCCAGCAGTCCCTTCGGGAGTACCTTAGAGACCCAGTACTTC. Its translation is CASSPFGSTLETQYF.

The rearrangement joins TRBV21-1 to TRBJ1-6; TRBD1 is the table's D call, not checked against the DNA. TRBV21-1 is listed as a pseudogene. The CDR3 is 16 amino acids. This CDR3 is CASSSNRGHVSSPLHF. CDR3 in DNA: TGTGCCAGCAGCAGCAACAGGGGGCATGTTAGTTCACCCCTCCACTTT.

The V and J genes are TRBV11-3 and TRBJ1-5, with D unclear. The CDR3 covers 13 residues. The germline CDR1 and CDR2 sequences are SGHNT and YENEEA. V dropped 2 bases and J dropped 11 bases, with 13 bases sitting between them. The CDR3 nucleotides are TGTGCCAGCAGCTTAACAGACCCAGTATCCCAGCATTTT. Translated: CASSLTDPVSQHF.

V is TRBV28 and J is TRBJ2-3; D is perhaps TRBD1 or TRBD2 (6 bases each). The germline CDR1 and CDR2 sequences are MDHEN and SYDVKM. This CDR3 comprises 14 residues. Trimming took 6 bases from V and 6 from J, leaving 16 bases between them. The DNA of the CDR3 is TGTGCCAGCAGCTCGGAGGGGGGTGCGGATACGCAGTATTTT. This sequence encodes CASSSEGGADTQYF.

The chain combines TRBV9 with TRBJ1-6; D is undetermined. V gave up 3 bases and J gave up 0 bases, with 10 bases separating them. There are 16 residues in the CDR3. Per the germline V gene, CDR1 is SGDLS and CDR2 is YYNGEE. The CDR3 protein is CASSGHHDSYNSPLHF. The CDR3 bases are TGTGCCAGCAGCGGTCACCATGACTCCTATAATTCACCCCTCCACTTT.

The J gene is TRBJ1-1, the V gene TRBV5-4; D remains unclear. The length of the CDR3 is 13 residues. Deletions cut 0 bases from V and 7 bases from J, with 10 bases between. Germline assignment: CDR1 SGHNT and CDR2 YYREEE (reference sequence). The CDR3 sequence: CASSLADRVEAFF. The DNA for the CDR3 is TGTGCCAGCAGCTTGGCGGACCGCGTTGAAGCTTTCTTT. The entire variable domain, with the rest obtained from reference TRBV5-4 and TRBJ1-1, is as follows: ETGVTQSPTHLIKTRGQQVTLRCSSQSGHNTVSWYQQALGQGPQFIFQYYREEENGRGNFPPRFSGLQFPNYSSELNVNALELDDSALYLCASSLADRVEAFFGQGTRLTVV.

The V call is TRBV19, the J call TRBJ1-2; 7 bases agree with TRBD1. The trim removed 4 bases at V and 5 bases at J, leaving 13 bases unmatched. Germline loops: CDR1 LNHDA, CDR2 SQIVND (reference sequence). The CDR3 covers 16 residues. The CDR3 reads CASSRDLTRGLYGYTF. CDR3 in DNA: TGTGCCAGTAGTAGGGACTTAACAAGGGGGCTTTATGGCTACACCTTC. The whole variable domain, remainder taken from reference TRBV19 and TRBJ1-2, is DGGITQSPKYLFRKEGQNVTLSCEQNLNHDAMYWYRQDPGQGLRLIYYSQIVNDFQKGDIAEGYSVSREKKESFPLTVTSAQKNPTAFYLCASSRDLTRGLYGYTFGSGTRLTVV.

This chain joins TRBV28 and TRBJ1-1, with 7 positions matching TRBD1. V dropped 5 bases and J dropped 1; count of bases not matched to a gene: 7. The CDR3 consists of 15 residues. Per the germline V gene, CDR1 is MDHEN and CDR2 is SYDVKM. CDR3 bases: TGTGCCAGCAGTCAAATCTGGACAGGGAACACTGAAGCTTTCTTT. Its translation is CASSQIWTGNTEAFF.

The chain carries TRBV7-9 and TRBJ2-7; perhaps TRBD2 as D (6 bases). Between the trimmed V and J ends, which lost 5 bases and 0 bases, there was a span of 17 bases. This CDR3 region has 16 residues. The V gene's germline CDR1 is SEHNR and CDR2 FQNEAQ (reference sequence). The DNA of the CDR3 is TGTGCCAGCAGCCCGGTCCCAGCGGGTACCTCCTACGAGCAGTACTTC. Its protein is CASSPVPAGTSYEQYF.

The CDR3 spells CAISITGSYNEQFF. The CDR3, as DNA: TGTGCCATCAGTATAACAGGGTCCTACAATGAGCAGTTCTTC. The V gene is TRBV10-3, the J gene TRBJ2-1; TRBD1 might be the D (6 bases). From germline, CDR1 is ENHRY and CDR2 SYGVKD. Trimming removed 5 bases at V and 1 base at J, with 9 bases between. The CDR3 sequence is 14 residues long.